The next 27 T cell receptor beta chains were all read from a single sample in a study of blood T cells in healthy people across ages (dated by TCRdb to between 2014 and 2017). Libraries came from 5' RACE. TCRdb shows the sequencer as Illumina HiSeq 2500. The second PCR ran for roughly 7 to 12 cycles and used a J-beta primer mix along with a sample-barcoded 5' primer. Through fastp at Q25 and MiXCR, TCRdb rebuilt clones from the public reads, retaining in-frame beta chains. Rows merge per CDR3 protein into single entries with the most common DNA and genes. In this sample the table shows roughly 930,000 distinct CDR3 sequences, around 48% of which occur a single time. The ten most abundant clones make up roughly 13% of the sample. Sequenced sample: blood. The receptors derive from a man younger than 40 in good health.

This clonotype was found a few times. This chain connects TRBV12-3 or TRBV12-4 to TRBJ2-7; D could derive from TRBD1 or TRBD2 (5 bases each). This CDR3 is built from 13 residues. V lost 9 bases, J lost 0 bases, and 12 bases lay in between. The DNA of the CDR3 is TGTGCCAGTAATAAGGGGAGCTCCTACGAGCAGTACTTC. This encodes CASNKGSSYEQYF.

The chain is built from TRBV6-5 and TRBJ1-2; TRBD1 agrees at 11 bases. The germline V gene has CDR1 MNHEY and CDR2 SVGAGI. With 2 bases clipped from V and 8 bases from J, the junction kept 7 bases outside the gene matches. The CDR3 is 15 amino acids. The CDR3 loop reads CASSYPGQGGGGYTF. The CDR3 DNA reads TGTGCCAGCAGTTACCCGGGACAGGGGGGAGGAGGCTACACCTTC.

This chain connects TRBV29-1 to TRBJ2-5; a possible D gene is TRBD1 (7 bases). V lost 7 bases, J lost 4 bases, and 16 bases lay in between. The germline gives CDR1 SQVTM, CDR2 ANQGSEA. The CDR3 runs to 13 residues. The DNA for the CDR3 is TGCAGCGCAAATTACAGGGGAGGAGAGACCCAGTACTTC. It codes for CSANYRGGETQYF.

V gene TRBV4-2 combines with J gene TRBJ2-1; D might be TRBD1 (5 bases). Germline CDR1 LGHNA, CDR2 YNFKEQ. V was shortened by 1 base and J by 2 bases, with 15 bases between the two germline ends. CDR3 length: 17 amino acids. CDR3 sequence: CASSQVMTDLTYNEQFF. The DNA of the CDR3 is TGTGCCAGCAGCCAAGTAATGACAGATCTTACCTACAATGAGCAGTTCTTC.

The chain links TRBV5-6 to TRBJ1-6; perhaps TRBD1 as D (6 bases). CDR1 is SGHDT and CDR2 is YYEEEE in the germline V gene. The CDR3 contains 16 residues. V gave up 2 bases and J gave up 7 bases, with 16 bases separating them. The DNA of the CDR3 is TGTGCCAGCAGCTTCCCGGGGGCCTCACACAATTCACCCCTCCACTTT. Amino acids: CASSFPGASHNSPLHF.

This chain links TRBV2 with TRBJ1-2; tentative D call: TRBD1 (5 bases). This CDR3 has 15 amino acids. V lost 4 bases and J lost 8, with 20 bases in between. From germline, CDR1 is SNHLY and CDR2 FYNNEI. CDR3 in DNA: TGTGCCAGCAGTGCTGTGGGGACGACCATGGGCGGCTACACCTTC. Residues: CASSAVGTTMGGYTF.

The chain carries TRBV28 and TRBJ2-7; no firm D call. The CDR3 has 12 amino acids. CDR1 and CDR2 (germline): MDHEN, SYDVKM. V lost 4 bases and J 5 bases, leaving 9 bases between the germline ends. This CDR3 reads CASSSSKDEQYF. Here the CDR3 DNA reads TGTGCCAGCAGTTCCTCGAAGGACGAGCAGTACTTC.

This clonotype has a count of ten or more. The rearrangement links TRBV20-1 to TRBJ2-3; D remains unclear. Germline values: CDR1 DFQATT, CDR2 SNEGSKA (reference sequence). Deletions cut 0 bases from V and 1 base from J, with 11 bases between. The length of the CDR3 is 15 residues. The CDR3 sequence is CSARDPKRGTDTQYF. CDR3 DNA sequence: TGCAGTGCTAGAGATCCCAAGCGAGGCACAGATACGCAGTATTTT.

A word on this clonotype: A much larger clone differs from this one at a single base, so this may be a read error. V and J are TRBV29-1 and TRBJ2-7; a possible D gene is TRBD2 (6 bases). Germline values: CDR1 SQVTM, CDR2 ANQGSEA. V was clipped by 5 bases and J by 7 bases, with 18 bases between them. The CDR3 contains 13 residues. The chain's CDR3 is CSVSYSGFNEQYF. As DNA, the CDR3 is TGCAGCGTTTCCTATAGCGGCTTCAATGAGCAGTACTTC.

There are a few counts of this clonotype. The rearrangement uses TRBV7-9 and TRBJ2-7; possibly TRBD1 or TRBD2 for D (5 bases each). The CDR3 runs 14 residues. V gave up 1 base and J gave up 5 bases, with 12 bases separating them. Looked up from germline, CDR1 is SEHNR and CDR2 is FQNEAQ (reference sequence). This CDR3 reads CASSLVRGPDEQYF. CDR3 nucleotides: TGTGCCAGCAGCTTAGTCCGGGGCCCCGACGAGCAGTACTTC. Complete variable domain (other parts from reference TRBV7-9 and TRBJ2-7): DTGVSQNPRHKITKRGQNVTFRCDPISEHNRLYWYRQTLGQGPEFLTYFQNEAQLEKSRLLSDRFSAERPKGSFSTLEIQRTEQGDSAMYLCASSLVRGPDEQYFGPGTRLTVT.

In this sample, this clonotype turned up many times. J is TRBJ2-5 and V is TRBV20-1; D call uncertain. TRBJ2-7 matches the DNA end more closely, so the J call is doubtful. This CDR3 has 11 residues. Germline CDR1 is DFQATT and CDR2 is SNEGSKA (reference sequence). The CDR3 nucleotides read TGCAGTGCTAGAGTGGCACGCGAGCAGTACTTC. Encoded protein: CSARVAREQYF.

In its sample, this clonotype was seen a few times. The gene calls are TRBV12-3 or TRBV12-4 and TRBJ1-1; 8 bases agree with TRBD1. V shed 2 bases, J shed 4 bases, and the junction held 0 bases outside the gene matches. The CDR3 sequence is 13 residues long. The CDR3 bases are TGTGCCAGCAGTTTACAGGGGGCCACTGAAGCTTTCTTT. Residues: CASSLQGATEAFF.

This clonotype was counted only a few times. The chain employs TRBV12-3 or TRBV12-4 and TRBJ2-5, with 10 bases lining up with TRBD2. The CDR3 sequence is 15 residues long. The trim removed 8 bases at V and 5 bases at J, leaving 11 bases unmatched. The CDR3 reads CASWGTSDSRETQYF. The CDR3 region has the DNA TGTGCCAGCTGGGGGACTAGCGATAGTCGGGAGACCCAGTACTTC.

The gene calls are TRBV7-2 and TRBJ2-1, with TRBD2 matching 8 bases. CDR1 and CDR2 from the germline V gene are SGHTA and FQGNSA. J gave up 5 bases and V 4 bases, and 4 bases lay outside the gene matches. The CDR3 extends over 14 amino acids. The CDR3: CASSSTSDHNEQFF. In DNA, the CDR3 is TGTGCCAGCAGCTCGACTAGCGATCACAATGAGCAGTTCTTC.

This clonotype was seen a handful of times. The chain uses TRBV5-1 and TRBJ1-2, with TRBD1 identical over 8 bases. V was pared by 0 bases and J by 6 bases, with 4 bases of the junction left unmatched. The CDR3 has 14 residues. Germline V CDR1 and CDR2: SGHRS, YFSETQ. This CDR3 reads CASSLGQGADGYTF. The CDR3 DNA sequence: TGCGCCAGCAGCTTGGGCCAGGGGGCTGATGGCTACACCTTC.

The rearrangement uses TRBV18 and TRBJ1-4, with 7 bases aligning to TRBD1. The germline V gene has CDR1 KGHSH and CDR2 LQKENI. This CDR3 has 15 residues. V was clipped by 4 bases and J by 8 bases; unmatched bases: 10. CDR3 sequence: CASSRGDRAPEKLFF. Written as DNA, the CDR3 is TGTGCCAGCTCACGGGGCGACAGGGCACCCGAAAAACTGTTTTTT.

The rearrangement joins TRBV29-1 to TRBJ1-2, with D uncertain. The germline V gene has CDR1 SQVTM and CDR2 ANQGSEA. V was pared by 8 bases and J by 8 bases, with 15 bases between. The CDR3 has 11 amino acids. CDR3 region: CSTNFGLGYTF. The CDR3 nucleotides read TGCAGCACGAACTTTGGGTTGGGCTACACCTTC.

This clonotype has a handful of counts. The genes are TRBV29-1 and TRBJ2-3; TRBD1 is a possible D gene (7 bases). V shed 3 bases and J shed 6 bases, with 16 bases lying between them. From germline, CDR1 is SQVTM and CDR2 ANQGSEA. The length of the CDR3 is 14 residues. CDR3 DNA: TGCAGCGTTGAGTCAGGGGGGCGTATCGATACGCAGTATTTT. This sequence encodes CSVESGGRIDTQYF.

Concerning this clonotype: The CDR3 ends on some other residue instead of the conserved phenylalanine or tryptophan, so this is likely a read error. The chain uses TRBV29-1 and TRBJ2-7; D unresolved. The germline CDR1 and CDR2 sequences are SQVTM and ANQGSEA. The CDR3 extends over 13 amino acids. The V gene lost 1 base and the J gene lost 3 bases, with 10 bases spanning the gap. CDR3 nucleotide sequence: TGCAGCGTTGAAGTGGGATTGGACTACGAGCAGTACCTC. Translated, it gives CSVEVGLDYEQYL.

The rearrangement uses TRBV9 and TRBJ2-1; D unresolved. From germline, CDR1 is SGDLS and CDR2 YYNGEE. Trimming cost V 4 bases and J 4 bases, with 21 bases left between them. The CDR3 covers 17 residues. This CDR3 reads CASSPLPTGEIYNEQFF. In nucleotides, the CDR3 is TGTGCCAGCAGCCCCCTCCCGACGGGTGAAATATACAATGAGCAGTTCTTC.

CDR3 bases: TGTGCCAGCAGTTTAGTATCGGGGGAGCAGTTCTTC. It is translated as CASSLVSGEQFF. This chain joins TRBV28 and TRBJ2-1; D is possibly TRBD2 (5 bases). Germline V gene sequence: CDR1 MDHEN, CDR2 SYDVKM. V lost 2 bases to trimming and J lost 10 bases, with 9 bases between them. CDR3 length: 12 amino acids.

The chain carries TRBV6-5 and TRBJ1-2; tentatively, D is TRBD1 (5 bases). Looked up from germline, CDR1 is MNHEY and CDR2 is SVGAGI. The V end was cut by 6 bases, the J end by 4 bases, with 15 bases between. CDR3 size: 14 residues. The CDR3 bases are TGTGCCAGCAGACCTGAGGGACCGCTCTATGGCTACACCTTC. This sequence encodes CASRPEGPLYGYTF.

A note on this clonotype: Germline is not matched at one junction end, which may reflect a read error. V usage is TRBV4-1 and J usage is TRBJ2-5; 8 bases line up with TRBD2. This CDR3 has 15 residues. Germline values: CDR1 MGHRA, CDR2 YSYEKL. The CDR3 DNA follows: TGCGCCTGCAGCCAAGTCCCAGCGGGGGAAGAGACCCAGTACTTC. Encoded protein: CACSQVPAGEETQYF.

CDR3 DNA: TGCGGGGGGACAGGGCGTTCCGAGCAGTACTTC. It translates to CGGTGRSEQYF. The chain has TRBV20-1 and TRBJ2-7, with TRBD1 matching 9 bases. CDR3 length: 11 amino acids. Per germline, CDR1 DFQATT and CDR2 SNEGSKA (reference sequence).

The chain uses TRBV7-2 and TRBJ1-2; TRBD1 aligns across 8 bases. Trimming took 8 bases from V and 4 from J; bases not matched to a gene: 12. The CDR3 sequence is 15 residues long. Per the germline V gene, CDR1 is SGHTA and CDR2 is FQGNSA. The CDR3 spells CASCPQGALGYGYTF. In DNA form, the CDR3 reads TGTGCCAGCTGTCCCCAGGGGGCGCTGGGCTATGGCTACACCTTC.

The CDR3 nucleotides are TGTGCCAGTAGTATGAGGGGAGGCACTGAAGCTTTCTTT. Its protein product is CASSMRGGTEAFF. This sequence joins TRBV19 and TRBJ1-1; D perhaps matches TRBD1 (5 bases). Germline V gene sequence: CDR1 LNHDA, CDR2 SQIVND (reference sequence). The CDR3 is 13 residues long. Trimming took 3 bases from V and 4 from J, leaving 9 bases between them.

The J gene is TRBJ1-1, the V gene TRBV11-2; D may be TRBD1 (5 bases). Between the trimmed V and J ends, which lost 3 bases and 2 bases, there was a span of 10 bases. The CDR3 covers 14 residues. Germline CDR1 SGHAT, CDR2 FQNNGV. The CDR3 DNA follows: TGTGCCAGCAGCTTGACAGATAGAAACACTGAAGCTTTCTTT. It codes for CASSLTDRNTEAFF.